A single sample is the source of the 21 T cell receptor beta chains below, sequenced in a study of cytomegalovirus exposure and HLA in healthy donors. The primer mix had 60 Vbeta and 13 Jbeta primers. The table came from immunoSEQ multiplex PCR; TCRdb's copy has only in-frame clones and leaves some out. This table has roughly 170,000 clones, approximately 80% appearing once. Sequencing was carried out using PBMCs. These receptors all stem from a girl aged 2 to 9 in good health and CMV-seropositive.

The rearrangement links TRBV27 to TRBJ1-5, with 10 bases fitting TRBD1. V shed 11 bases, J shed 1 base, and the junction held 5 bases outside the gene matches. Germline assignment: CDR1 MNHEY and CDR2 SMNVEV (reference sequence). The CDR3 is made up of 14 amino acids. CDR3 protein: CAGADRGSNQPQHF. The CDR3 bases are TGTGCCGGGGCGGACAGGGGGAGCAATCAGCCCCAGCATTTT.

V is TRBV30 and J is TRBJ2-1; 12 nucleotides match TRBD2. The CDR3 has 15 residues. CDR1 is GTSNPN and CDR2 is SVGIG in the germline V gene (reference sequence). J gave up 6 bases and V 6 bases, and 9 bases lay outside the gene matches. CDR3: CACHSGLAGSNEQFF. CDR3 sequence (DNA): TGTGCCTGTCACTCTGGACTAGCGGGAAGCAATGAGCAGTTCTTC.

This chain connects TRBV5-8 to TRBJ1-1; no firm D call. CDR1 and CDR2 from the germline V gene are SGHTS and YDEGEE. The CDR3 covers 19 residues. V was pared by 4 bases and J by 1 base, with 26 bases between. The CDR3 region is CASSLPLSRPDYPNTEAFF. CDR3 DNA: TGTGCCAGCAGCCTACCACTAAGTCGTCCAGATTATCCGAACACTGAAGCTTTCTTT. Supplemented by reference TRBV5-8 and TRBJ1-1, the full variable domain reads EAGVTQSPTHLIKTRGQQATLRCSPISGHTSVYWYQQALGLGLQFLLWYDEGEERNRGNFPPRFSGRQFPNYSSELNVNALELEDSALYLCASSLPLSRPDYPNTEAFFGQGTRLTVV.

The chain is built from TRBV30 and TRBJ1-2, with 9 nucleotides matching TRBD1. V shed 0 bases, J shed 10 bases, and the junction held 9 bases outside the gene matches. The CDR3 length is 14 residues. Germline V gene data show CDR1 as GTSNPN and CDR2 as SVGIG (reference sequence). The CDR3 loop is CAWSVPGTGIPYTF. DNA of the CDR3: TGTGCCTGGAGTGTACCTGGGACAGGGATTCCCTACACCTTC.

V is TRBV27 and J is TRBJ1-2; 8 bases fit TRBD1. The germline V gene encodes CDR1 MNHEY and CDR2 SMNVEV (reference sequence). This CDR3 is built from 11 residues. The junction had 2 bases not matched to a gene; V was cut back by 7 bases and J by 7 bases. In DNA form, the CDR3 reads TGTGCCAGCACAGGGGGCAGTGGCTACACCTTC. Translation gives CASTGGSGYTF.

The chain recombines TRBV7-9 with TRBJ2-3; 13 bases fit TRBD2. Unmatched junction bases numbered 1, after V lost 4 bases and J lost 0 bases. CDR3 length equals 16 residues. Looked up from germline, CDR1 is SEHNR and CDR2 is FQNEAQ (reference sequence). DNA for the CDR3: TGTGCCAGCAGCTCGGGACTAGCGGGAAGCACAGATACGCAGTATTTT. This sequence encodes CASSSGLAGSTDTQYF.

J is TRBJ2-7 and V is TRBV30; 8 nucleotides agree with TRBD2. This CDR3 contains 14 residues. The V gene's germline CDR1 is GTSNPN and CDR2 SVGIG (reference sequence). The J segment lost 3 bases and the V segment lost 5 bases, leaving 9 bases of the junction unmatched. The CDR3 here is CAWVPGGNNYEQYF. The CDR3 bases are TGTGCCTGGGTCCCGGGAGGGAACAACTACGAGCAGTACTTC.

The V gene is TRBV7-9, the J gene TRBJ1-2, with a tentative D call TRBD1 (6 bases). Trimming removed 5 bases from V and 2 bases from J, with 15 bases in between. The CDR3 is 15 residues long. Germline CDR1 and CDR2: SEHNR and FQNEAQ (reference sequence). CDR3 sequence: CASSITDSPNYGYTF. As DNA, the CDR3 is TGTGCCAGCAGCATCACGGACAGTCCCAACTATGGCTACACCTTC.

The chain recombines TRBV5-5 with TRBJ1-5, with 8 nucleotides matching TRBD1. CDR3 length equals 19 residues. The V and J ends lost 2 bases and 3 bases, in that order; junction bases with no gene match: 16. Germline V lookup: CDR1 SGHKS, CDR2 YYEKEE (reference sequence). DNA for the CDR3: TGTGCCAGCAGCTTAAAAGGGACAGGTTCTTCTTCCACCAATCAGCCCCAGCATTTT. This gives the protein CASSLKGTGSSSTNQPQHF.

This chain uses TRBV5-1 with TRBJ2-2; 10 nucleotides align to TRBD2. Germline V CDR1 and CDR2: SGHRS, YFSETQ. The CDR3 is 15 amino acids. Unmatched junction bases numbered 5, after V lost 2 bases and J lost 7 bases. This CDR3 reads CASSFLAGVDGELFF. The CDR3 DNA sequence: TGCGCCAGCAGCTTTCTAGCGGGAGTAGACGGGGAGCTGTTTTTT.

This chain links TRBV15 with TRBJ2-5; D may be TRBD1 (5 bases). The end of the DNA fits TRBJ2-7 better, so the J call may be wrong. The CDR3 consists of 14 residues. The germline CDR1 and CDR2 sequences are LNHNV and YYDKDF (reference sequence). CDR3 region: CATSRGHGFDEQYF. The CDR3, as DNA: TGTGCCACCAGCAGGGGGCACGGGTTCGACGAGCAGTACTTC.

The rearrangement uses TRBV7-8 and TRBJ1-1; the D gene is possibly TRBD1 (5 bases). CDR1 SGHVS and CDR2 FQNEAQ come from the germline V gene. V was clipped by 1 base and J by 0 bases, with 12 bases between them. The CDR3 is 16 residues long. The CDR3 nucleotides read TGTGCCAGCAGCTTAGTGGGGTTGGGGCTGAACACTGAAGCTTTCTTT. Translation: CASSLVGLGLNTEAFF.

This chain uses TRBV19 with TRBJ2-5; 7 bases line up with TRBD1. Germline CDR1 LNHDA, CDR2 SQIVND (reference sequence). This CDR3 has 14 amino acids. V gave up 10 bases and J gave up 3 bases; unmatched junction bases: 11. CDR3 sequence reads: CATSPRDREETQYF. CDR3 DNA sequence: TGTGCCACTTCCCCTAGAGACAGGGAAGAGACCCAGTACTTC.

The rearrangement joins TRBV5-4 to TRBJ2-1, with 8 bases lining up with TRBD2. Germline V lookup: CDR1 SGHNT, CDR2 YYREEE (reference sequence). V was clipped by 6 bases and J by 4 bases; unmatched bases: 6. The CDR3 has 14 amino acids. The CDR3 loop reads CASNPGTRYNEQFF. The CDR3 DNA is TGTGCCAGCAACCCCGGGACTAGATACAATGAGCAGTTCTTC.

This sequence joins TRBV7-8 and TRBJ1-1; D is possibly TRBD1 (5 bases). Trimming took 5 bases from V and 2 from J, leaving 18 bases between them. This CDR3 is built from 16 residues. The germline V gene encodes CDR1 SGHVS and CDR2 FQNEAQ. The CDR3 nucleotides are TGTGCCAGCAGCCATCAGGGCGAAAGGGCTAACACTGAAGCTTTCTTT. Translated, it gives CASSHQGERANTEAFF.

The V gene is TRBV5-6, the J gene TRBJ1-2; the D is unclear. Germline V lookup: CDR1 SGHDT, CDR2 YYEEEE. This CDR3 contains 15 residues. The V and J ends lost 2 bases and 1 base respectively, with 12 bases between them. In DNA form, the CDR3 reads TGTGCCAGCAGCTTAGTCGGTGGTAGTAACTATGGCTACACCTTC. This sequence encodes CASSLVGGSNYGYTF.

The chain is built from TRBV10-2 and TRBJ2-1, with 12 bases lining up with TRBD2. This CDR3 has 18 amino acids. V was pared by 0 bases and J by 4 bases, with 7 bases of the junction left unmatched. Germline V gives CDR1 WSHSY, CDR2 SAAADI. The CDR3 DNA is TGCGCCAGCAGTGAGTCGACGCTAGCGGGAGGGATATACAATGAGCAGTTCTTC. Protein sequence: CASSESTLAGGIYNEQFF.

This clone was counted a single time. V gene TRBV5-1 combines with J gene TRBJ1-3, with a weak D call TRBD1 (5 bases). Trimming removed 0 bases from V and 7 bases from J, with 11 bases in between. Germline V lookup: CDR1 SGHRS, CDR2 YFSETQ. The CDR3 contains 14 residues. CDR3 sequence reads: CASSLEGRGNTIYF. CDR3 in DNA: TGCGCCAGCAGCTTGGAGGGGCGGGGGAACACCATATATTTT.

This chain connects TRBV5-4 to TRBJ1-2, with TRBD1 identical over 9 bases. Germline loops: CDR1 SGHNT, CDR2 YYREEE (reference sequence). This CDR3 comprises 15 residues. With V trimmed by 2 bases and J by 2 bases, 4 bases remained unmatched. CDR3: CASSLPTGGNYGYTF. Written as DNA, the CDR3 is TGTGCCAGCAGCTTACCAACAGGGGGCAACTATGGCTACACCTTC.

The chain is built from TRBV6-6 and TRBJ1-4; D possibly corresponds to TRBD1 (5 bases). Germline V gene lookup returns CDR1 MNHNY and CDR2 SVGAGI (reference sequence). The V end lost 7 bases, the J end lost 6 bases, and 18 bases lay between the germline ends. The CDR3 extends over 15 amino acids. CDR3 in amino acids: CASTLRGGIDEKLFF. In DNA, the CDR3 is TGTGCCAGCACTTTACGGGGGGGGATCGATGAAAAACTGTTTTTT.

The chain couples TRBV6-5 to TRBJ2-7; maybe TRBD2 (5 bases). The V gene lost 6 bases and the J gene lost 5 bases, with 17 bases spanning the gap. The CDR3 has 14 residues. Germline-derived CDR1 and CDR2 are MNHEY and SVGAGI. In DNA, the CDR3 is TGTGCCAGCAGGGGTTCAGGACTGAGCAACGAGCAGTACTTC. Its protein product is CASRGSGLSNEQYF.